This T cell receptor beta chain originates from a study of blood T cell repertoires in COVID-19. Turning to the study itself: Sites across the United States, Italy and Spain contributed samples from acute and convalescent COVID-19. From T cells, B-cell-depleted T cells, or PBMCs came the material, which was cDNA or gDNA.

This clone appeared a single time. CDR1 and CDR2 from the germline V gene are MRHNA and SNTAGT. The CDR3 length is 15 residues. With 3 bases removed from V and 4 bases from J, the gap between germline ends came to 13 bases. As processed by the authors: Amplification from reference gene primers served as the basis for estimated nucleated cell counts. The data were produced by immunoSEQ multiplex PCR, yet TCRdb's version contains in-frame clones alone and is incomplete. That table is the source of V, J and clone size, and D and trimming were worked out from the DNA. The profile shows 400,000 to 550,000 clones, around nine tenths of them singletons.

Sequenced sample: peripheral blood. This receptor was identified in a woman in her twenties or thirties with acute or convalescent COVID-19. The V and J genes are TRBV6-4 and TRBJ1-5; tentative D call: TRBD1 (5 bases). CDR3 nucleotide sequence: TGTGCCAGCAGTGATGGCAGGGTGGGTAATCAGCCCCAGCATTTT. This translates into CASSDGRVGNQPQHF.